What follows are 32 T cell receptor beta chains derived from one specimen sequenced in a study of T cell repertoires in cytomegalovirus infection. These receptors lack a known antigen. MiXCR, applied by TCRdb to the reads, yields one record per CDR3 protein. There are over 250,000 distinct CDR3 sequences in the sample; about 20% occur only once, and approximately 19% lies in the top ten. Source: cultured PBMCs, taken from culture after CMV antigen stimulation. Receptors were obtained from a human donor in good health (CMV status not recorded). Some clones in this sample may be carry-over from other donors' samples.

The chain combines TRBV20-1 with TRBJ2-3; D gene uncertain. Trimming removed 4 bases at V and 5 bases at J, with 22 bases between. From germline, CDR1 is DFQATT and CDR2 SNEGSKA (reference sequence). This CDR3 region has 16 residues. The CDR3 sequence is CSAKNLVRIDGDTQYF. The CDR3 DNA sequence: TGCAGTGCTAAAAATTTGGTCCGTATCGATGGAGATACGCAGTATTTT.

V usage is TRBV6-1 and J usage is TRBJ2-1; weak D call: TRBD2 (6 bases). Trimming pared 7 bases from V and 1 base from J, leaving 14 bases between. The CDR3 has 15 residues. The germline V gene encodes CDR1 MNHNS and CDR2 SASEGT. As DNA, the CDR3 is TGTGCCAGCATCCCGGGAGTAGGGTCCTACAATGAGCAGTTCTTC. Amino acid sequence: CASIPGVGSYNEQFF.

This clonotype was counted between two and nine times. The J gene is TRBJ1-1, the V gene TRBV6-5; 7 nucleotides agree with TRBD1. The length of the CDR3 is 14 residues. Per germline, CDR1 MNHEY and CDR2 SVGAGI. Trimming took 5 bases from V and 5 from J; bases not matched to a gene: 8. CDR3 nucleotide sequence: TGTGCCAGCAGTAGTAGACAGGGTCTGACTGAAGCTTTCTTT. Translating gives CASSSRQGLTEAFF.

This clonotype was detected ten times or more. This rearrangement joins TRBV7-2 to TRBJ2-5; 10 bases align to TRBD1. The V segment lost 4 bases and the J segment 4 bases; nucleotides outside the gene matches: 3. In germline, CDR1 is SGHTA, CDR2 FQGNSA. The CDR3 contains 14 residues. The CDR3: CASSSGTGAETQYF. DNA for the CDR3: TGTGCCAGCAGCTCTGGGACAGGGGCAGAGACCCAGTACTTC.

This clonotype was seen ten or more times. V usage is TRBV12-3 or TRBV12-4 and J usage is TRBJ2-7, with D perhaps TRBD2 (6 bases). V lost 5 bases to trimming and J lost 2 bases, with 16 bases between them. The length of the CDR3 is 15 residues. The CDR3 coding sequence is TGTGCCAGCAGTCCAACAGTCGGGGGAGCCTACGAGCAGTACTTC. It translates to CASSPTVGGAYEQYF.

The rearrangement uses TRBV5-6 and TRBJ2-3, with TRBD2 matching 15 bases. Germline V gene sequence: CDR1 SGHDT, CDR2 YYEEEE. V trimming: 7 bases; J trimming: 1 base; junction bases outside the gene matches: 4. The CDR3 runs to 16 residues. The CDR3 coding sequence is TGTGCCAGCGGACTAGCGGGAGGGGCGGGCACAGATACGCAGTATTTT. Its translation: CASGLAGGAGTDTQYF.

In this sample, this clonotype turned up a few times. The gene calls are TRBV20-1 and TRBJ2-1, with TRBD2 matching 9 bases. This CDR3 contains 14 residues. In germline, CDR1 is DFQATT, CDR2 SNEGSKA (reference sequence). The V and J ends lost 3 bases and 0 bases, in that order; junction bases with no gene match: 0. CDR3 nucleotides: TGCAGTGCTAGTAGCGGGAGCTCCTACAATGAGCAGTTCTTC. The encoded protein is CSASSGSSYNEQFF.

This chain links TRBV7-2 with TRBJ1-5; D is unresolved. V gave up 5 bases and J gave up 2 bases, with 13 bases separating them. Per germline, CDR1 SGHTA and CDR2 FQGNSA. This CDR3 spans 15 amino acids. The CDR3 DNA sequence: TGTGCCAGCAGCCTACCGGTGGAGCGCAATCAGCCCCAGCATTTT. Translated: CASSLPVERNQPQHF.

This clonotype was seen repeatedly, ten times or more. This chain links TRBV18 with TRBJ1-5; 11 bases line up with TRBD1. Germline-derived CDR1 and CDR2 are KGHSH and LQKENI. The V and J ends lost 5 bases and 5 bases, in that order; junction bases with no gene match: 5. This CDR3 has 15 amino acids. The CDR3 protein is CASSARDRGYQPQHF. CDR3 DNA sequence: TGTGCCAGCTCAGCCCGGGACAGGGGGTATCAGCCCCAGCATTTT.

V usage is TRBV4-3 and J usage is TRBJ2-1, with D tentatively TRBD1 or TRBD2 (6 bases each). CDR1 and CDR2 (germline): LGHNA, YSLEER. V was pared by 0 bases and J by 6 bases, with 9 bases between. The length of the CDR3 is 14 residues. CDR3: CASSQDRGANEQFF. CDR3 coding DNA: TGCGCCAGCAGCCAAGATAGGGGGGCCAATGAGCAGTTCTTC.

This clonotype occurred many times. The chain joins TRBV6-1 to TRBJ2-2; TRBD1 agrees at 8 bases. V lost 1 base to trimming and J lost 6 bases; unmatched junction nucleotides: 4. The CDR3 runs 15 residues. Looked up from germline, CDR1 is MNHNS and CDR2 is SASEGT. CDR3 sequence: CASSEVRTGSGELFF. Here the CDR3 DNA reads TGTGCCAGCAGTGAAGTTCGGACAGGGTCCGGGGAGCTGTTTTTT.

The chain employs TRBV7-2 and TRBJ1-1; unclear D gene. Trimming removed 5 bases at V and 0 bases at J, with 10 bases between. The germline V gene encodes CDR1 SGHTA and CDR2 FQGNSA. The CDR3 totals 14 residues. The CDR3 nucleotides are TGTGCCAGCAGCACATCCTGGTTGAACACTGAAGCTTTCTTT. The encoded protein is CASSTSWLNTEAFF.

This clonotype was counted at least ten times. The genes are TRBV7-2 and TRBJ1-4; D is possibly TRBD1 (6 bases). Germline assignment: CDR1 SGHTA and CDR2 FQGNSA. This CDR3 is 14 amino acids long. V dropped 5 bases and J dropped 8 bases, with 15 bases sitting between them. Written as DNA, the CDR3 is TGTGCCAGCAGCCTTGGGGGGGCCGGAGAAAAACTGTTTTTT. Translated: CASSLGGAGEKLFF.

V is TRBV28 and J is TRBJ2-1; D ambiguous. Germline assignment: CDR1 MDHEN and CDR2 SYDVKM. The CDR3 contains 16 residues. The V gene lost 5 bases and the J gene lost 4 bases, with 18 bases spanning the gap. Written as DNA, the CDR3 is TGTGCCAGCAGTCCCCAACTACGAAATTTATACAATGAGCAGTTCTTC. It is translated as CASSPQLRNLYNEQFF. The entire variable domain, with the rest obtained from reference TRBV28 and TRBJ2-1, is as follows: DVKVTQSSRYLVKRTGEKVFLECVQDMDHENMFWYRQDPGLGLRLIYFSYDVKMKEKGDIPEGYSVSREKKERFSLILESASTNQTSMYLCASSPQLRNLYNEQFFGPGTRLTVL.

This clonotype occurred a few times. The rearrangement links TRBV11-1 to TRBJ2-1; possibly TRBD1 for D (5 bases). The CDR3 covers 15 residues. V lost 1 base, J lost 11 bases, and 18 bases lay in between. The germline V gene encodes CDR1 SGHAT and CDR2 FQDESV (reference sequence). CDR3 protein: CASSLDRTSRPQQFF. In nucleotides, the CDR3 is TGTGCCAGCAGCTTAGACAGGACGTCCAGACCTCAGCAGTTCTTC.

This chain joins TRBV10-3 and TRBJ2-1; D gene unclear. Trimming took 3 bases from V and 5 from J, leaving 11 bases between them. Germline loops: CDR1 ENHRY, CDR2 SYGVKD. The CDR3 consists of 14 residues. This chain's CDR3 is CAISDFTVDNEQFF. CDR3 nucleotide sequence: TGTGCCATCAGTGATTTCACAGTTGACAATGAGCAGTTCTTC.

The chain combines TRBV20-1 with TRBJ2-7; 9 bases align to TRBD2. Trimming cost V 2 bases and J 4 bases; bases outside gene matches: 12. The CDR3 has 16 amino acids. Germline V gene sequence: CDR1 DFQATT, CDR2 SNEGSKA (reference sequence). The CDR3 nucleotides read TGCAGTGCTAGACCGCCCGGGGGAGCGGGAGGATACGAGCAGTACTTC. Encoded protein: CSARPPGGAGGYEQYF.

This clonotype was seen a handful of times. This sequence joins TRBV7-9 and TRBJ2-4, with 8 positions matching TRBD2. CDR3 length equals 18 residues. V was clipped by 4 bases and J by 8 bases; unmatched bases: 19. Per the germline V gene, CDR1 is SEHNR and CDR2 is FQNEAQ (reference sequence). CDR3 coding DNA: TGTGCCAGCAGCTCGAAAGCAGGGTCGCCGGGACTAGGCGACATTCAGTACTTC. This codes for CASSSKAGSPGLGDIQYF.

This clonotype appeared many times. V and J are TRBV7-2 and TRBJ2-3; D remains unclear. Germline CDR1 SGHTA, CDR2 FQGNSA. Trimming removed 5 bases from V and 6 bases from J, with 21 bases in between. CDR3 length: 16 amino acids. CDR3 amino acids: CASSRRITLRADTQYF. The CDR3 DNA reads as TGTGCCAGCAGCCGAAGGATCACCCTCCGGGCGGATACGCAGTATTTT.

The chain carries TRBV4-1 and TRBJ2-2; the D is unclear. The CDR3 extends over 15 amino acids. Per the germline V gene, CDR1 is MGHRA and CDR2 is YSYEKL. Between the trimmed V and J ends, which lost 0 bases and 4 bases, there was a span of 9 bases. The DNA of the CDR3 is TGCGCCAGCAGCCAAGAACCCGCGATCACCGGGGAGCTGTTTTTT. As protein: CASSQEPAITGELFF.

This chain connects TRBV19 to TRBJ1-5, with D possibly TRBD1 on 5 matching bases. The CDR3 loop spans 14 amino acids. Germline values: CDR1 LNHDA, CDR2 SQIVND (reference sequence). The V and J ends lost 4 bases and 5 bases respectively, with 12 bases between them. The CDR3 loop is CASSKRGGDQPQHF. The CDR3 DNA reads TGTGCCAGTAGTAAAAGGGGTGGCGATCAGCCCCAGCATTTT. Full variable domain (remainder filled in from reference TRBV19 and TRBJ1-5): DGGITQSPKYLFRKEGQNVTLSCEQNLNHDAMYWYRQDPGQGLRLIYYSQIVNDFQKGDIAEGYSVSREKKESFPLTVTSAQKNPTAFYLCASSKRGGDQPQHFGDGTRLSIL.

The chain links TRBV12-3 or TRBV12-4 to TRBJ1-2; TRBD1 might be the D (5 bases). V lost 5 bases, J lost 2 bases, and 15 bases lay in between. The CDR3 length is 15 residues. As DNA, the CDR3 is TGTGCCAGCAGTCCATTAGGGGTTCCCAACTATGGCTACACCTTC. Protein product: CASSPLGVPNYGYTF.

This clonotype was recorded a few times. The chain combines TRBV30 with TRBJ2-1; 10 nucleotides match TRBD2. V lost 4 bases to trimming and J lost 4 bases; unmatched junction nucleotides: 4. Germline assignment: CDR1 GTSNPN and CDR2 SVGIG (reference sequence). The CDR3 is made up of 14 amino acids. CDR3 sequence: CAWTPGLAYNEQFF. In DNA, the CDR3 is TGTGCCTGGACACCGGGACTAGCGTACAATGAGCAGTTCTTC.

This clonotype occurred a few times. This chain connects TRBV7-8 to TRBJ1-1; D is possibly TRBD1 (6 bases). CDR1 and CDR2 (germline): SGHVS, FQNEAQ. Trimming stripped 4 bases from V and 3 bases from J, with 24 bases between. This CDR3 has 18 amino acids. CDR3 region: CASSSTAAGAGMDTEAFF. Written as DNA, the CDR3 is TGTGCCAGCAGCTCCACCGCGGCGGGGGCGGGGATGGACACTGAAGCTTTCTTT.

This clonotype was detected only a few times. This sequence joins TRBV27 and TRBJ1-4; 7 bases align to TRBD1. The trim removed 6 bases at V and 4 bases at J, leaving 8 bases unmatched. This CDR3 has 15 amino acids. The germline V gene has CDR1 MNHEY and CDR2 SMNVEV (reference sequence). CDR3 DNA sequence: TGTGCCAGCAGACCTTGGGACAGTTTTAATGAAAAACTGTTTTTT. It translates to CASRPWDSFNEKLFF.

J is TRBJ2-7 and V is TRBV23-1, with unresolved D. TRBV23-1 is recorded as an ORF, its role being uncertain. The CDR3 is 17 residues long. Trimming left V 8 bases short and J 5 bases short, with 28 bases between. As DNA, the CDR3 is TGCGCCAGCGAGTCAATCGAGTTTTATCAATCTACTAACGAGCAGTACTTC. Amino acids: CASESIEFYQSTNEQYF.

This clonotype was seen repeatedly, ten times or more. This sequence joins TRBV28 and TRBJ1-5; D not resolved. CDR1 and CDR2 (germline): MDHEN, SYDVKM. The germline V and J ends were trimmed by 6 bases and 4 bases, with 10 bases remaining between them. The CDR3 spans 13 residues. CDR3 sequence reads: CASRSRRNQPQHF. The CDR3 nucleotides are TGTGCCAGCAGGTCCCGGCGTAATCAGCCCCAGCATTTT.

This clonotype has a count of ten or more. V and J are TRBV7-8 and TRBJ1-6; 7 positions agree with TRBD1. The CDR3 contains 15 residues. V was pared by 3 bases and J by 10 bases, with 9 bases of the junction left unmatched. Germline values: CDR1 SGHVS, CDR2 FQNEAQ. The CDR3 bases are TGTGCCAGCAGCTTGACAGGGCCGGGAGGATCACCCCTCCACTTT. Amino acid sequence: CASSLTGPGGSPLHF.

This clonotype was seen ten or more times. The chain combines TRBV7-2 with TRBJ2-1; 10 bases agree with TRBD1. V gave up 5 bases and J gave up 7 bases; unmatched junction bases: 11. In germline, CDR1 is SGHTA, CDR2 FQGNSA. This CDR3 is built from 16 residues. CDR3 loop: CASSAWDRGSRNEQFF. DNA for the CDR3: TGTGCCAGCAGCGCCTGGGACAGGGGTAGCAGGAATGAGCAGTTCTTC.

This clonotype occurred a few times. V gene TRBV14 combines with J gene TRBJ2-5, with 8 nucleotides matching TRBD1. CDR1 and CDR2 from the germline V gene are SGHDN and FVKESK. The CDR3 is made up of 15 amino acids. V trimming: 1 base; J trimming: 5 bases; junction bases outside the gene matches: 6. The DNA of the CDR3 is TGTGCCAGCAGCCAAGTAACAGGGGGATCGGAGACCCAGTACTTC. It is translated as CASSQVTGGSETQYF.

J is TRBJ2-2 and V is TRBV19; D is ambiguous. The CDR3 extends over 13 amino acids. Trimming took off 6 bases at V and 2 bases at J, with 7 bases between the two ends. Germline V lookup: CDR1 LNHDA, CDR2 SQIVND (reference sequence). CDR3 residues: CASSQGNTGELFF. Here the CDR3 DNA reads TGTGCCAGTAGCCAAGGAAACACCGGGGAGCTGTTTTTT.

The rearrangement joins TRBV19 to TRBJ1-5; D not resolved. V was pared by 5 bases and J by 2 bases, with 13 bases between. CDR1 and CDR2 (germline): LNHDA, SQIVND (reference sequence). There are 15 residues in the CDR3. CDR3 coding DNA: TGTGCCAGTAGTCCGCCCGGTCCCGGCAATCAGCCCCAGCATTTT. Amino acid sequence: CASSPPGPGNQPQHF.